A selection of T cell receptor beta chains follows, all from one sample in a study of OX40 agonist ivuxolimab in advanced cancers. Sequenced by immunoSEQ multiplex PCR; TCRdb stores in-frame clones only, minus some. Among some 97,000 clones listed, 75% to 95% were seen once. The starting material was CD4+ or CD8+ T cells sorted from blood, obtained in a trial of the OX40 agonist ivuxolimab. The receptor source for this set is an adult with an advanced solid tumor such as melanoma, head and neck, liver or kidney cancer. The CDR3 runs from the conserved cysteine through the conserved F or W. A D gene is named only where the DNA matches it firmly.

v_gene: TRBV2
j_gene: TRBJ2-1
d_gene: .
CDR3aa: CASSGRDTYRVNEQFF

v_gene: TRBV6-1
j_gene: TRBJ2-3
d_gene: .
CDR3aa: CAVQEYSTDTQYF

v_gene: TRBV11-3
j_gene: TRBJ2-1
d_gene: .
CDR3aa: CASSLDSQNYNEQFF

v_gene: TRBV11-2
j_gene: TRBJ2-1
d_gene: .
CDR3aa: CASSLIYGPYNEQFF

v_gene: TRBV7-2
j_gene: TRBJ1-2
d_gene: TRBD1
CDR3aa: CASSPGDREGYTF

v_gene: TRBV21-1
j_gene: TRBJ1-1
d_gene: .
CDR3aa: CASSKVGNTEAFF

v_gene: TRBV28
j_gene: TRBJ1-2
d_gene: TRBD1
CDR3aa: CASSGTRGLGYTF

v_gene: TRBV5-1
j_gene: TRBJ2-1
d_gene: TRBD1
CDR3aa: CASSLTGTGFDEQFF

v_gene: TRBV6-5
j_gene: .
d_gene: TRBD1
CDR3aa: CASSRRDRGYEQYF

v_gene: TRBV7-2
j_gene: TRBJ2-5
d_gene: TRBD1
CDR3aa: CASSLTGGQETQYF

v_gene: TRBV28
j_gene: TRBJ2-3
d_gene: TRBD2
CDR3aa: CASSSAGGRDTQYF

v_gene: TRBV21-1
j_gene: TRBJ2-7
d_gene: .
CDR3aa: CASSKTRHYEQYF

v_gene: TRBV28
j_gene: TRBJ1-5
d_gene: .
CDR3aa: CASSLFGGTWNSQPQHF

v_gene: TRBV5-5
j_gene: TRBJ2-6
d_gene: .
CDR3aa: CASSRLDSGANVLTF

v_gene: TRBV7-2
j_gene: TRBJ2-2
d_gene: TRBD2
CDR3aa: CASSSVSGRGTGELFF

v_gene: TRBV9
j_gene: TRBJ2-1
d_gene: .
CDR3aa: CASSVAPTEDDEQFF

v_gene: TRBV7-2
j_gene: TRBJ2-3
d_gene: .
CDR3aa: CASSLETGGWGTQYF

v_gene: TRBV28
j_gene: TRBJ1-5
d_gene: .
CDR3aa: CASSLTQLTQPQHF

v_gene: TRBV5-1
j_gene: TRBJ2-1
d_gene: TRBD2
CDR3aa: CASSLASGRAVYNEQFF

v_gene: TRBV19
j_gene: TRBJ2-3
d_gene: TRBD2
CDR3aa: CASSISPSGRTDTQYF

v_gene: TRBV5-8
j_gene: TRBJ2-4
d_gene: .
CDR3aa: CASSLAVSRAKNIQYF

v_gene: TRBV7-2
j_gene: TRBJ2-1
d_gene: TRBD2
CDR3aa: CASSRPGLDGEQFF

v_gene: TRBV5-5
j_gene: TRBJ2-5
d_gene: TRBD2
CDR3aa: CASSLDLAGGQQTQYF

v_gene: TRBV27
j_gene: TRBJ2-3
d_gene: TRBD2
CDR3aa: CASRAGDRDTQYF

v_gene: TRBV5-8
j_gene: TRBJ2-7
d_gene: .
CDR3aa: CASSLEYEQYF

v_gene: TRBV11-2
j_gene: TRBJ2-1
d_gene: .
CDR3aa: CASSIGIVNEQFF